The T cell receptor beta chain described here comes from a study of response to subunit inactivated influenza vaccine. This clonotype was observed a handful of times. The antigen remains undetermined. The CDR3 contains 15 residues. Germline values: CDR1 MGHDK, CDR2 SYGVNS. The V end was cut by 4 bases, the J end by 2 bases, with 13 bases between. TCRdb ran MiXCR on the RT-PCR reads and lists one entry per CDR3 protein. The sample yields about 650,000 distinct CDR3 sequences, 15% to 19% seen once. Findings and limits, study-wide: Only a handful of new T cells, the authors suggested, are recruited with each seasonal influenza vaccination.

Sequenced here: PBMCs from blood, sampled 11 to 12 days after vaccination. The chain carries TRBV25-1 and TRBJ2-3, with unresolved D. The sequence was obtained from a man aged 45 to 65 who received an inactivated influenza vaccine. The CDR3 sequence is CASSARSSFTDTQYF. CDR3 in DNA: TGTGCCAGCAGTGCTAGATCAAGCTTCACAGATACGCAGTATTTT.